Shown below are 6 T cell receptor beta chains from a single sample sequenced in a study of CD8+ T cells in alopecia areata. Investigators isolated RNA and reverse transcribed it into cDNA to act as the sequencing template. Here immunoSEQ multiplex PCR was the method, and the copy in TCRdb shows in-frame clones only, minus some. This sample carries 140,000 to 150,000 clones, more than 40% of them seen once, and the ten largest clones take roughly 6.8%. Source material: CD4+ T cells sorted from blood. Receptors were obtained from a human donor with alopecia areata.

The chain joins TRBV5-4 to TRBJ2-7, with 7 bases that match TRBD1. The ends lost 4 bases at V and 0 bases at J; junction bases unmatched: 4. The CDR3 has 14 residues. Germline V gives CDR1 SGHNT, CDR2 YYREEE (reference sequence). The CDR3 loop is CASSLGQDSYEQYF. Here the CDR3 DNA reads TGTGCCAGCAGCCTCGGACAGGACTCCTACGAGCAGTACTTC.

The rearrangement uses TRBV25-1 and TRBJ2-5, with 13 positions matching TRBD2. The CDR3 is made up of 16 amino acids. Germline CDR1 reads MGHDK; CDR2 reads SYGVNS. Trimming removed 8 bases from V and 5 bases from J; junction bases left unmatched: 11. This CDR3 reads CASGGGLAGVGETQYF. The DNA for the CDR3 is TGTGCCAGCGGCGGAGGACTAGCGGGAGTAGGTGAGACCCAGTACTTC.

The gene calls are TRBV27 and TRBJ2-5, with 8 positions matching TRBD1. J lost 7 bases, V lost 7 bases, and 14 bases had no gene match. The CDR3 extends over 15 amino acids. Germline V CDR1 and CDR2: MNHEY, SMNVEV (reference sequence). The CDR3 here is CASTPLGQDRGTQYF. The CDR3 coding sequence is TGTGCCAGCACTCCTTTGGGACAGGATAGAGGGACCCAGTACTTC.

The V gene is TRBV5-1, the J gene TRBJ2-1, with a possible D match to TRBD2 (6 bases). The V end lost 4 bases, the J end lost 8 bases, and 16 bases lay between the germline ends. Germline loops: CDR1 SGHRS, CDR2 YFSETQ. This CDR3 has 14 amino acids. The CDR3 DNA sequence: TGCGCCAGCAGCCGGAGGGCCTCGGATCATGAGCAGTTCTTC. Its protein is CASSRRASDHEQFF.

This clone was observed a single time. The chain has TRBV4-1 and TRBJ2-7; 10 bases are shared with TRBD2. Germline CDR1 reads MGHRA; CDR2 reads YSYEKL. The CDR3 extends over 18 amino acids. V gave up 0 bases and J gave up 6 bases; unmatched junction bases: 14. Here the CDR3 DNA reads TGCGCCAGCAGCCAAGAATCCTCGGCTAGCGGGAGTATTTTCGAGCAGTACTTC. This encodes CASSQESSASGSIFEQYF.

The rearrangement links TRBV5-1 to TRBJ2-3, with TRBD2 matching 9 bases. V trimming: 2 bases; J trimming: 3 bases; junction bases outside the gene matches: 4. In germline, CDR1 is SGHRS, CDR2 YFSETQ. This CDR3 region has 15 residues. This CDR3 is CASSLTSGRTDTQYF. The CDR3 coding sequence is TGCGCCAGCAGCTTAACTAGCGGGCGGACAGATACGCAGTATTTT.